The TCR beta chain under discussion was sequenced for a study of blood T cell repertoires in COVID-19. Study-level information: Collection of acute and convalescent COVID-19 samples took place in the United States, Italy and Spain. Sources were T cells, B-cell-depleted T cells, or PBMCs; the material itself was cDNA or gDNA.

Seattle cases were enrolled at active infection and followed longitudinally. The length of the CDR3 is 16 residues. Germline CDR1 and CDR2: SGDLS and YYNGEE. Trimming cost V 0 bases and J 0 bases; bases outside gene matches: 2. Authors' methods: Scientists estimated how many nucleated cells there were by amplifying reference gene primers. The method was immunoSEQ multiplex PCR; TCRdb's version includes in-frame clones alone and lacks a portion of them. V and J calls and clone size are given by that table; D and trimming were obtained from the DNA. Of about 290,000 clones detected, roughly 90% appear once; the ten largest clones hold approximately 10%.

This chain connects TRBV9 to TRBJ1-3; 8 positions agree with TRBD1. Sequencing was performed on peripheral blood. The clonotype was recovered from a woman in her twenties or thirties with COVID-19, enrolled during active disease. The CDR3 loop reads CASSVGQGHSGNTIYF. CDR3 nucleotide sequence: TGTGCCAGCAGCGTAGGACAGGGGCACTCTGGAAACACCATATATTTT.